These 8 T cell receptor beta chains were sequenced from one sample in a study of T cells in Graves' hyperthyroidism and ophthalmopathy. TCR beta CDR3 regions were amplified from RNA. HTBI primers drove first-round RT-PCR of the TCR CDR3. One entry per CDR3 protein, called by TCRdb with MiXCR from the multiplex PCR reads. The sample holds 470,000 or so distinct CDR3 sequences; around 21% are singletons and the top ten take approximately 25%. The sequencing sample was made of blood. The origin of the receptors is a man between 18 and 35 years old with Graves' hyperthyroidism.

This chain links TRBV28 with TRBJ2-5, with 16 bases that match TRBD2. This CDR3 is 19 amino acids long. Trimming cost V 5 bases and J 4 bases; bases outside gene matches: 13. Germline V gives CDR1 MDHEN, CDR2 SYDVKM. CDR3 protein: CASSGTSGRAKVLRETQYF. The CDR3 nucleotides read TGTGCCAGCAGTGGGACTAGCGGGAGGGCCAAAGTTTTACGAGAGACCCAGTACTTC.

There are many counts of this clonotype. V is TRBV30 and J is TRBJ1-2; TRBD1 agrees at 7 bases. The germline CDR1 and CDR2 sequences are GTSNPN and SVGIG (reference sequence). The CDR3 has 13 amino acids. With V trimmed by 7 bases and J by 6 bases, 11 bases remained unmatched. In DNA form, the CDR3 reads TGTGCCTCTATAAAGACAGGGAGGAATGGCTACACCTTC. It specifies CASIKTGRNGYTF.

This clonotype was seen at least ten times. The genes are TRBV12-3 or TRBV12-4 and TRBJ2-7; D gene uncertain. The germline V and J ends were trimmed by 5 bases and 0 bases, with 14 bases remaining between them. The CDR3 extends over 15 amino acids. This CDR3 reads CASSNRKGPSYEQYF. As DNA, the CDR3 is TGTGCCAGCAGTAACCGAAAGGGTCCCTCCTACGAGCAGTACTTC.

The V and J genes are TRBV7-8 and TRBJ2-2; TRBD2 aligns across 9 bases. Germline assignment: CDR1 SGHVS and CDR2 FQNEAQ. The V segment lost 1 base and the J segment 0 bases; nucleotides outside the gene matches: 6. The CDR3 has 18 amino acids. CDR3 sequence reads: CASSLGGGAIANTGELFF. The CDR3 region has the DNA TGTGCCAGCAGCTTAGGCGGGGGGGCTATCGCGAACACCGGGGAGCTGTTTTTT.

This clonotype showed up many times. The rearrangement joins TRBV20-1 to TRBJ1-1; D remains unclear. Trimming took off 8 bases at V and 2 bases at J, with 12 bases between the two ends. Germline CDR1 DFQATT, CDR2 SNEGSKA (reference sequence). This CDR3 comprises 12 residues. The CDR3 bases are TGCAGTCCCCTCGGCGGAAACACTGAAGCTTTCTTT. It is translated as CSPLGGNTEAFF.

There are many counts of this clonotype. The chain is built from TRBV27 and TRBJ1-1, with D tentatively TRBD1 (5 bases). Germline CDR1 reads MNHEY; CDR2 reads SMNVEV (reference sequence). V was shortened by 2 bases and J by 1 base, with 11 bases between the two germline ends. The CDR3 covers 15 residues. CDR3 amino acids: CASSLMGGWNTEAFF. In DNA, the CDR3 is TGTGCCAGCAGTTTAATGGGGGGGTGGAACACTGAAGCTTTCTTT.

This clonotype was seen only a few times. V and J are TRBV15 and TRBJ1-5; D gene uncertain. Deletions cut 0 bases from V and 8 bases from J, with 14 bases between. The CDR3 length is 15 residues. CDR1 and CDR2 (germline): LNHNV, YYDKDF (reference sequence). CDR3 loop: CATSREGRRLEPQHF. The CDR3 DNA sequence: TGTGCCACCAGCAGAGAGGGGAGAAGGCTGGAGCCCCAGCATTTT.

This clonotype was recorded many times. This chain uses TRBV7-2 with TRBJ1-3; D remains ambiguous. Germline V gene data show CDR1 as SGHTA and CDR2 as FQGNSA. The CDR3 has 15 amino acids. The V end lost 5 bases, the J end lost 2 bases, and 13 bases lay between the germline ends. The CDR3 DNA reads TGTGCCAGCAGCGTGGATAGCGCTCCTGGAAACACCATATATTTT. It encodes CASSVDSAPGNTIYF.